A single sample is the source of the 32 T cell receptor beta chains below, sequenced in a study of blood T cell repertoires in COVID-19. Generated by immunoSEQ multiplex PCR, the TCRdb table keeps only in-frame clones and is missing some. The table lists 200,000 to 250,000 clones, over 60% of them singletons. Sequencing was carried out using peripheral blood. The source of these receptors is a woman aged 70 to 79 with acute or convalescent COVID-19.

The chain recombines TRBV2 with TRBJ2-4; weak D call: TRBD1 (5 bases). V was cut by 5 bases and J by 8 bases, with 10 bases left in between. This CDR3 is 12 amino acids long. Germline values: CDR1 SNHLY, CDR2 FYNNEI. CDR3 region: CASSIREDIQYF. The CDR3 DNA reads TGTGCCAGCAGTATCAGGGAAGACATTCAGTACTTC.

J is TRBJ2-7 and V is TRBV30; 12 bases align to TRBD2. The germline CDR1 and CDR2 sequences are GTSNPN and SVGIG (reference sequence). The CDR3 totals 16 residues. The V segment lost 2 bases and the J segment 0 bases; nucleotides outside the gene matches: 5. The CDR3 loop is CAWSLLAGGGSYEQYF. In DNA, the CDR3 is TGTGCCTGGAGTCTGCTAGCGGGAGGGGGCTCCTACGAGCAGTACTTC. The full variable domain, rest sourced from reference TRBV30 and TRBJ2-7, is SQTIHQWPATLVQPVGSPLSLECTVEGTSNPNLYWYRQAAGRGLQLLFYSVGIGQISSEVPQNLSASRPQDRQFILSSKKLLLSDSGFYLCAWSLLAGGGSYEQYFGPGTRLTVT.

The rearrangement uses TRBV4-1 and TRBJ2-7; D unclear. The CDR3 is 13 amino acids. The V end lost 4 bases, the J end lost 4 bases, and 11 bases lay between the germline ends. The V gene's germline CDR1 is MGHRA and CDR2 YSYEKL. DNA of the CDR3: TGCGCCAGCAGCCTCCTAGTGTTATACGAGCAGTACTTC. Protein product: CASSLLVLYEQYF.

This clone was seen once. The chain uses TRBV15 and TRBJ2-3; the D gene is possibly TRBD1 (6 bases). CDR3 length: 16 amino acids. CDR1 and CDR2 (germline): LNHNV, YYDKDF (reference sequence). V dropped 1 base and J dropped 4 bases, with 15 bases sitting between them. The CDR3 is CATSRVSGALADTQYF. The CDR3 DNA reads as TGTGCCACCAGCAGAGTTTCAGGGGCGTTGGCAGATACGCAGTATTTT. The full variable domain, completed using reference TRBV15 and TRBJ2-3, is DAMVIQNPRYQVTQFGKPVTLSCSQTLNHNVMYWYQQKSSQAPKLLFHYYDKDFNNEADTPDNFQSRRPNTSFCFLDIRSPGLGDTAMYLCATSRVSGALADTQYFGPGTRLTVL.

The gene calls are TRBV10-3 and TRBJ1-2, with TRBD1 as a possible D gene (6 bases). Trimming left V 1 base short and J 2 bases short, with 11 bases between. The CDR3 is made up of 15 amino acids. CDR1 and CDR2 from the germline V gene are ENHRY and SYGVKD. CDR3 nucleotides: TGTGCCATCAGTGAGTTCAGGGGCGGCAACTATGGCTACACCTTC. It translates to CAISEFRGGNYGYTF.

V is TRBV2 and J is TRBJ1-1, with a weak D call TRBD1 (6 bases). The V end lost 6 bases, the J end lost 8 bases, and 16 bases lay between the germline ends. The CDR3 has 13 amino acids. Germline CDR1 and CDR2: SNHLY and FYNNEI. CDR3 nucleotide sequence: TGTGCCAGCAGGGCCGGGACACCTATAGAAGCTTTCTTT. It specifies CASRAGTPIEAFF.

This chain uses TRBV11-2 with TRBJ1-2, with unresolved D. The germline V and J ends were trimmed by 5 bases and 0 bases, with 13 bases remaining between them. Germline V CDR1 and CDR2: SGHAT, FQNNGV. The CDR3 loop spans 15 amino acids. CDR3 sequence: CASSLPTQANYGYTF. CDR3 in DNA: TGTGCCAGCAGCCTCCCAACACAAGCTAACTATGGCTACACCTTC.

This clone appeared once. The rearrangement uses TRBV7-8 and TRBJ2-3, with TRBD2 matching 11 bases. This CDR3 comprises 16 residues. In germline, CDR1 is SGHVS, CDR2 FQNEAQ. Trimming cost V 4 bases and J 2 bases; bases outside gene matches: 5. DNA of the CDR3: TGTGCCAGCAGCTCAGGGACTAGCGGAGTCACAGATACGCAGTATTTT. Translating it yields CASSSGTSGVTDTQYF.

J is TRBJ2-5 and V is TRBV5-1; 7 positions agree with TRBD2. Looked up from germline, CDR1 is SGHRS and CDR2 is YFSETQ. This CDR3 comprises 15 residues. The V and J ends lost 0 bases and 5 bases, in that order; junction bases with no gene match: 7. The CDR3 region has the DNA TGCGCCAGCAGCTTGGCCGCGGGAGTCGGGGAGACCCAGTACTTC. Amino acid sequence: CASSLAAGVGETQYF.

V usage is TRBV9 and J usage is TRBJ1-1; unclear D gene. Germline V gene data show CDR1 as SGDLS and CDR2 as YYNGEE. CDR3 length: 14 amino acids. Trimming removed 0 bases from V and 6 bases from J, with 12 bases in between. This chain's CDR3 is CASSVVPGGAEAFF. The CDR3 nucleotides read TGTGCCAGCAGCGTAGTTCCGGGAGGCGCTGAAGCTTTCTTT.

This chain connects TRBV19 to TRBJ1-1, with D possibly TRBD1 on 6 matching bases. Germline CDR1 LNHDA, CDR2 SQIVND (reference sequence). The CDR3 sequence is 15 residues long. V lost 5 bases and J lost 4, with 17 bases in between. The CDR3 here is CASSAQGSYPTEAFF. The CDR3 nucleotides are TGTGCCAGTAGTGCACAGGGTTCCTATCCCACTGAAGCTTTCTTT. The full variable domain, rest sourced from reference TRBV19 and TRBJ1-1, is DGGITQSPKYLFRKEGQNVTLSCEQNLNHDAMYWYRQDPGQGLRLIYYSQIVNDFQKGDIAEGYSVSREKKESFPLTVTSAQKNPTAFYLCASSAQGSYPTEAFFGQGTRLTVV.

The CDR3 region is CATSDPLPSGPFTGELFF. The CDR3 bases are TGTGCCACCAGTGATCCCCTGCCCAGCGGGCCTTTCACCGGGGAGCTGTTTTTT. This chain joins TRBV24-1 and TRBJ2-2; TRBD2 is a possible D gene (6 bases). The CDR3 has 18 residues. Trimming pared 3 bases from V and 4 bases from J, leaving 20 bases between. Per the germline V gene, CDR1 is KGHDR and CDR2 is SFDVKD.

The CDR3 DNA follows: TGTGCCTGGGGTCAGGGTAATCAGCCCCAGCATTTT. This translates into CAWGQGNQPQHF. The genes are TRBV30 and TRBJ1-5; D may be TRBD1 (5 bases). Germline V CDR1 and CDR2: GTSNPN, SVGIG (reference sequence). This CDR3 is built from 12 residues. V lost 5 bases and J lost 4, with 9 bases in between.

The gene calls are TRBV2 and TRBJ2-1; D unresolved. Deletions cut 3 bases from V and 5 bases from J, with 8 bases between. Germline V lookup: CDR1 SNHLY, CDR2 FYNNEI. The CDR3 length is 13 residues. CDR3 region: CASSESLNNEQFF. As DNA, the CDR3 is TGTGCCAGCAGTGAGAGCCTAAACAATGAGCAGTTCTTC.

This chain links TRBV9 with TRBJ2-3; D might be TRBD2 (5 bases). Trimming left V 3 bases short and J 1 base short, with 6 bases between. This CDR3 spans 13 amino acids. The germline CDR1 and CDR2 sequences are SGDLS and YYNGEE. CDR3 residues: CASSGSGTDTQYF. The CDR3 DNA follows: TGTGCCAGCAGCGGTAGCGGCACAGATACGCAGTATTTT.

This sequence joins TRBV11-2 and TRBJ2-2; D possibly corresponds to TRBD2 (5 bases). Germline V gene sequence: CDR1 SGHAT, CDR2 FQNNGV. The V and J ends lost 5 bases and 4 bases respectively, with 14 bases between them. The CDR3 is 15 residues long. CDR3 amino acids: CASSVTVGGTGELFF. The CDR3 coding sequence is TGTGCCAGCAGCGTAACAGTTGGAGGCACCGGGGAGCTGTTTTTT.

The chain carries TRBV29-1 and TRBJ1-3; D remains ambiguous. The CDR3 is made up of 11 amino acids. From germline, CDR1 is SQVTM and CDR2 ANQGSEA. Trimming shortened V by 4 bases and J by 3 bases, and 4 bases separated the two germline ends. The CDR3 bases are TGCAGCGTTGCGTATGGAAACACCATATATTTT. Encoded protein: CSVAYGNTIYF.

The chain links TRBV28 to TRBJ1-1; maybe TRBD1 (5 bases). The CDR3 is 14 residues long. The V gene lost 5 bases and the J gene lost 3 bases, with 13 bases spanning the gap. Germline values: CDR1 MDHEN, CDR2 SYDVKM. The CDR3 nucleotides are TGTGCCAGCAGTGTCCTTGACAGCTACACTGAAGCTTTCTTT. Its translation: CASSVLDSYTEAFF.

The rearrangement joins TRBV5-1 to TRBJ2-3; 9 bases match TRBD1. Germline lookup yields CDR1 SGHRS and CDR2 YFSETQ. With V trimmed by 3 bases and J by 2 bases, 4 bases remained unmatched. The CDR3 spans 15 residues. The CDR3 reads CASSSDRGDTDTQYF. The CDR3 DNA reads TGCGCCAGCAGCTCAGACAGGGGGGACACAGATACGCAGTATTTT.

The chain is built from TRBV2 and TRBJ2-1, with D possibly being TRBD2 (6 bases). Per germline, CDR1 SNHLY and CDR2 FYNNEI. CDR3 size: 16 residues. The V end was cut by 3 bases, the J end by 4 bases, with 16 bases between. The CDR3 sequence is CASSDLGDSVYNEQFF. In DNA form, the CDR3 reads TGTGCCAGCAGTGATCTGGGGGACTCGGTTTACAATGAGCAGTTCTTC. Full variable domain (remainder filled in from reference TRBV2 and TRBJ2-1): EPEVTQTPSHQVTQMGQEVILRCVPISNHLYFYWYRQILGQKVEFLVSFYNNEISEKSEIFDDQFSVERPDGSNFTLKIRSTKLEDSAMYFCASSDLGDSVYNEQFFGPGTRLTVL.

The chain links TRBV2 to TRBJ2-1; D call uncertain. The CDR3 covers 14 residues. The germline V gene has CDR1 SNHLY and CDR2 FYNNEI. The V end lost 4 bases, the J end lost 11 bases, and 18 bases lay between the germline ends. The CDR3 spells CASSVTLSLPQQFF. The CDR3 coding sequence is TGTGCCAGCAGTGTAACCCTTAGCCTCCCCCAGCAGTTCTTC.

This chain uses TRBV30 with TRBJ1-6; a possible D gene is TRBD1 (5 bases). The CDR3 spans 15 residues. The germline gives CDR1 GTSNPN, CDR2 SVGIG (reference sequence). The V gene lost 5 bases and the J gene lost 7 bases, with 18 bases spanning the gap. In DNA form, the CDR3 reads TGTGCCTGGCAGCCCTCTCAGGGAACGAATTCACCCCTCCACTTT. Translation gives CAWQPSQGTNSPLHF. Filled out from reference TRBV30 and TRBJ1-6, the complete variable domain reads SQTIHQWPATLVQPVGSPLSLECTVEGTSNPNLYWYRQAAGRGLQLLFYSVGIGQISSEVPQNLSASRPQDRQFILSSKKLLLSDSGFYLCAWQPSQGTNSPLHFGNGTRLTVT.

V and J are TRBV19 and TRBJ1-2; TRBD1 matches 7 bases. The CDR3 is made up of 15 amino acids. The junction had 8 bases not matched to a gene; V was cut back by 5 bases and J by 2 bases. Per germline, CDR1 LNHDA and CDR2 SQIVND (reference sequence). The CDR3 DNA sequence: TGTGCCAGTAGTGTGACAGGGTACGGGAACTATGGCTACACCTTC. This sequence encodes CASSVTGYGNYGYTF.

V usage is TRBV20-1 and J usage is TRBJ2-7; the D gene is possibly TRBD1 (5 bases). This CDR3 contains 10 residues. Looked up from germline, CDR1 is DFQATT and CDR2 is SNEGSKA (reference sequence). Trimming took off 8 bases at V and 6 bases at J, with 11 bases between the two ends. CDR3 loop: CSLKGLEQYF. CDR3 coding DNA: TGCAGTTTAAAGGGGCTCGAGCAGTACTTC.

This clone has just a few counts. The chain employs TRBV2 and TRBJ2-2, with 7 bases fitting TRBD2. Unmatched junction bases numbered 6, after V lost 2 bases and J lost 6 bases. This CDR3 spans 15 amino acids. Looked up from germline, CDR1 is SNHLY and CDR2 is FYNNEI. In nucleotides, the CDR3 is TGTGCCAGCAGTGAATGGCGGGAGAGGCCCGGGGAGCTGTTTTTT. It is translated as CASSEWRERPGELFF.

With regard to this clone: Other DNA sequences in this sample translate to the same CDR3. V gene TRBV28 combines with J gene TRBJ1-2, with D perhaps matching TRBD1 (5 bases). The V and J ends lost 3 bases and 8 bases respectively, with 10 bases between them. CDR3 size: 12 residues. Germline-derived CDR1 and CDR2 are MDHEN and SYDVKM. The CDR3 DNA reads as TGTGCCAGCAGTTTGGGGGGTTGGGGCTACACCTTC. Amino acid sequence: CASSLGGWGYTF.

The chain has TRBV4-2 and TRBJ2-7, with 7 bases that match TRBD2. Germline values: CDR1 LGHNA, CDR2 YNFKEQ. The CDR3 is 22 residues long. Trimming cost V 0 bases and J 2 bases; bases outside gene matches: 25. The DNA of the CDR3 is TGTGCCAGCAGCCAAGATGCCGGACCAATGGGGTTTACTAGCGACCCTCCCTACGAGCAGTACTTC. This codes for CASSQDAGPMGFTSDPPYEQYF.

CDR3 loop: CASSPGGQGGETQYF. The DNA for the CDR3 is TGTGCCAGCAGTCCCGGCGGACAGGGGGGGGAGACCCAGTACTTC. The chain employs TRBV28 and TRBJ2-5; TRBD1 matches 10 bases. The V and J ends lost 5 bases and 5 bases, in that order; junction bases with no gene match: 8. The germline V gene encodes CDR1 MDHEN and CDR2 SYDVKM. The CDR3 is 15 amino acids.

This clone was counted once. The rearrangement links TRBV5-1 to TRBJ2-1; 8 bases map to TRBD2. J gave up 5 bases and V 7 bases, and 11 bases lay outside the gene matches. The CDR3 runs to 15 residues. Germline assignment: CDR1 SGHRS and CDR2 YFSETQ. CDR3 amino acids: CASRSSGRGDNEQFF. Written as DNA, the CDR3 is TGCGCCAGCCGCAGCAGCGGGAGAGGGGACAATGAGCAGTTCTTC.

This clone has a single count. The chain has TRBV19 and TRBJ2-3, with 10 bases matching TRBD2. Germline loops: CDR1 LNHDA, CDR2 SQIVND (reference sequence). Losses at the gene ends were 2 bases for V and 5 bases for J; bases not matched to a gene: 10. CDR3 size: 17 residues. DNA for the CDR3: TGTGCCAGTAGTATAAGTGGGAGCGGGAGGGCCGAAGATACGCAGTATTTT. This translates into CASSISGSGRAEDTQYF. Looking up the rest from reference TRBV19 and TRBJ2-3 gives the full variable domain: DGGITQSPKYLFRKEGQNVTLSCEQNLNHDAMYWYRQDPGQGLRLIYYSQIVNDFQKGDIAEGYSVSREKKESFPLTVTSAQKNPTAFYLCASSISGSGRAEDTQYFGPGTRLTVL.

The rearrangement joins TRBV27 to TRBJ1-6; 7 bases map to TRBD1. The germline gives CDR1 MNHEY, CDR2 SMNVEV (reference sequence). After removal of 7 bases from V and 10 bases from J, the junction contained 10 bases not matched to a gene. The CDR3 runs 14 residues. CDR3 sequence: CASTVTGRKSPLHF. The DNA of the CDR3 is TGTGCCAGCACCGTGACAGGGCGAAAATCACCCCTCCACTTT.

This chain uses TRBV28 with TRBJ2-7, with a weak D call TRBD2 (7 bases). Germline V gene data show CDR1 as MDHEN and CDR2 as SYDVKM. The length of the CDR3 is 15 residues. Deletions cut 7 bases from V and 0 bases from J, with 16 bases between. The CDR3 loop reads CASTLGGASSYEQYF. The CDR3 nucleotides are TGTGCCAGCACCTTAGGGGGGGCGAGCTCCTACGAGCAGTACTTC.